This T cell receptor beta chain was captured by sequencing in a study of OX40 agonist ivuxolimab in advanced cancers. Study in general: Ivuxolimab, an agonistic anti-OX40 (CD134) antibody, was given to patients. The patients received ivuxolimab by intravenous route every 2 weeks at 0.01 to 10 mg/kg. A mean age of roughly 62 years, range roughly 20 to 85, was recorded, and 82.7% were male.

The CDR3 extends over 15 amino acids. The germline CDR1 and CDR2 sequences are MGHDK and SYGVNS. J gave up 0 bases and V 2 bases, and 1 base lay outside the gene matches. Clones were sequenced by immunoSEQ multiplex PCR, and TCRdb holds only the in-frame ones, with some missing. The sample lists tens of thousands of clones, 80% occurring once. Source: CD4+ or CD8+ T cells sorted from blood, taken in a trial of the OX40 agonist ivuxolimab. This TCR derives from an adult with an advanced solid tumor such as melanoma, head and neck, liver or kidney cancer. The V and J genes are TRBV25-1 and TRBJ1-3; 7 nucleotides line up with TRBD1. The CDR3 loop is CASSEEGASGNTIYF. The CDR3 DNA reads TGTGCCAGCAGTGAAGAGGGGGCCTCTGGAAACACCATATATTTT.